The 22 T cell receptor beta chains below all came from one sample that was sequenced in a study of blood T cell repertoires in COVID-19. Data came from immunoSEQ multiplex PCR; TCRdb stores just in-frame clones and leaves some out. The profile shows 250,000 or so clones, roughly nine tenths of them singletons. The specimen sequenced was peripheral blood. These receptors all stem from a man aged 60-69 years with acute or convalescent COVID-19.

The chain links TRBV7-9 to TRBJ1-1; D remains unclear. Deletions cut 8 bases from V and 1 base from J, with 11 bases between. The CDR3 contains 13 residues. Germline V gives CDR1 SEHNR, CDR2 FQNEAQ (reference sequence). CDR3 protein: CASGREANTEAFF. The CDR3 nucleotides are TGTGCCAGCGGGAGGGAAGCGAACACTGAAGCTTTCTTT.

This clone has only one observation. The gene calls are TRBV28 and TRBJ2-3; D remains ambiguous. The CDR3 is 14 residues long. V lost 7 bases and J 2 bases, leaving 13 bases between the germline ends. In germline, CDR1 is MDHEN, CDR2 SYDVKM. The CDR3 region has the DNA TGTGCCAGCAAATCGACAACGTCCACAGATACGCAGTATTTT. The encoded protein is CASKSTTSTDTQYF.

J is TRBJ2-5 and V is TRBV11-3; no reliable D call. Trimming removed 5 bases from V and 4 bases from J, with 8 bases in between. CDR1 and CDR2 (germline): SGHNT, YENEEA. This CDR3 spans 12 amino acids. CDR3: CASSVKRETQYF. The CDR3 DNA sequence: TGTGCCAGCAGCGTTAAGAGAGAGACCCAGTACTTC.

This clone was observed a single time. This chain uses TRBV7-9 with TRBJ2-5; 7 nucleotides align to TRBD1. The CDR3 extends over 13 amino acids. The germline gives CDR1 SEHNR, CDR2 FQNEAQ (reference sequence). Trimming cost V 5 bases and J 5 bases; bases outside gene matches: 5. CDR3 in DNA: TGTGCCAGCAGCGCAGACAGGGTGGAGACCCAGTACTTC. Translated, it gives CASSADRVETQYF.

The CDR3 DNA sequence: TGCGCCAGCAGCCAAAGGACAGGGGATAATGAGCAGTTCTTC. Translating it yields CASSQRTGDNEQFF. V and J are TRBV4-3 and TRBJ2-1, with 9 positions matching TRBD1. The V and J ends lost 2 bases and 7 bases, in that order; junction bases with no gene match: 3. Germline V gene lookup returns CDR1 LGHNA and CDR2 YSLEER. The CDR3 runs to 14 residues.

The chain joins TRBV19 to TRBJ1-6; 8 bases are shared with TRBD1. Germline V CDR1 and CDR2: LNHDA, SQIVND (reference sequence). With 4 bases clipped from V and 0 bases from J, the junction kept 5 bases outside the gene matches. The length of the CDR3 is 17 residues. The CDR3 DNA reads TGTGCCAGTAGTAGCCGAGGACAGGGCTCCTATAATTCACCCCTCCACTTT. Amino acids: CASSSRGQGSYNSPLHF.

J is TRBJ1-3 and V is TRBV27; 8 nucleotides agree with TRBD1. V was clipped by 6 bases and J by 5 bases; unmatched bases: 9. The germline gives CDR1 MNHEY, CDR2 SMNVEV (reference sequence). The CDR3 has 15 amino acids. CDR3 nucleotides: TGTGCCAGCAGCCCAATACAGGGGGGAAGAAACACCATATATTTT. Translated, it gives CASSPIQGGRNTIYF.

The V call is TRBV19, the J call TRBJ1-2, with 8 positions matching TRBD1. CDR1 and CDR2 (germline): LNHDA, SQIVND (reference sequence). V dropped 6 bases and J dropped 8; count of bases not matched to a gene: 8. This CDR3 spans 13 amino acids. The CDR3 bases are TGTGCCAGTAGCCGGGACAGGAGCGGCGGCTACACCTTC. Translation gives CASSRDRSGGYTF.

V is TRBV3-1 (or the pseudogene TRBV3-2) and J is TRBJ2-5; D may be TRBD2 (6 bases). This CDR3 spans 15 amino acids. Germline lookup yields CDR1 LGHDT and CDR2 YNNKEL (reference sequence). The V end lost 4 bases, the J end lost 5 bases, and 17 bases lay between the germline ends. CDR3 bases: TGTGCCAGCAGCCCCCTCGGAGGGCCCGGGGAGACCCAGTACTTC. Protein: CASSPLGGPGETQYF.

The V call is TRBV29-1, the J call TRBJ1-1; 7 bases fit TRBD1. The J segment lost 4 bases and the V segment lost 7 bases, leaving 12 bases of the junction unmatched. Germline V CDR1 and CDR2: SQVTM, ANQGSEA. The CDR3 runs 14 residues. The CDR3 DNA sequence: TGCAGCGCCCTACGACAGGGTCCGGCCACTGAAGCTTTCTTT. Translation: CSALRQGPATEAFF.

This clone was observed a handful of times. The V call is TRBV7-6, the J call TRBJ2-2; a possible D gene is TRBD1 (6 bases). Germline V CDR1 and CDR2: SGHVS, FNYEAQ. V was shortened by 4 bases and J by 3 bases, with 12 bases between the two germline ends. The CDR3 sequence is 15 residues long. The CDR3 loop is CASSSQGDDTGELFF. In nucleotides, the CDR3 is TGTGCCAGCAGCTCACAGGGAGACGACACCGGGGAGCTGTTTTTT.

The chain couples TRBV19 to TRBJ2-7, with 7 bases aligning to TRBD1. The CDR3 length is 13 residues. CDR1 is LNHDA and CDR2 is SQIVND in the germline V gene (reference sequence). The trim removed 3 bases at V and 7 bases at J, leaving 6 bases unmatched. The CDR3 DNA is TGTGCCAGTAGTATGTCCCGACAGGGAGAGCAGTACTTC. Residues: CASSMSRQGEQYF.

The chain is built from TRBV28 and TRBJ2-3; possibly TRBD2 for D (6 bases). Germline V gives CDR1 MDHEN, CDR2 SYDVKM. The CDR3 runs to 17 residues. V lost 3 bases and J lost 6, with 22 bases in between. The CDR3 is CASSFWGVGRRTDTQYF. CDR3 DNA: TGTGCCAGCAGTTTTTGGGGGGTGGGCCGAAGGACTGATACGCAGTATTTT.

This rearrangement joins TRBV30 to TRBJ2-7, with 8 bases lining up with TRBD1. The germline CDR1 and CDR2 sequences are GTSNPN and SVGIG (reference sequence). This CDR3 has 14 residues. J was trimmed by 6 bases and V by 5 bases; bases with no gene match: 12. DNA of the CDR3: TGTGCCTGGGACGACAGGGGCAACAGTGGCGAGCAGTACTTC. It codes for CAWDDRGNSGEQYF.

The V call is TRBV5-4, the J call TRBJ2-3, with D tentatively TRBD1 (7 bases). The CDR3 totals 15 residues. V lost 3 bases and J lost 5, with 16 bases in between. Germline V gene lookup returns CDR1 SGHNT and CDR2 YYREEE (reference sequence). The CDR3: CASSSQGPGGDTQYF. The CDR3 DNA sequence: TGTGCCAGCAGCTCACAGGGGCCCGGGGGAGATACGCAGTATTTT.

A few counts support this clone. The chain links TRBV11-2 to TRBJ1-4; 9 bases map to TRBD1. The CDR3 sequence is 16 residues long. Germline V gene lookup returns CDR1 SGHAT and CDR2 FQNNGV. Losses at the gene ends were 1 base for V and 14 bases for J; bases not matched to a gene: 14. CDR3 loop: CASSLGVGTGHPGLFF. The CDR3 DNA follows: TGTGCCAGCAGCTTAGGGGTCGGGACAGGGCATCCCGGGCTGTTTTTT.

The rearrangement links TRBV28 to TRBJ2-7, with 13 bases aligning to TRBD2. Germline CDR1 MDHEN, CDR2 SYDVKM. V shed 8 bases and J 6 bases; nucleotides not matched to a gene: 7. The CDR3 sequence is 14 residues long. DNA for the CDR3: TGTGCCAGCTTACCGGGACTAGCGGGACTCGAGCAGTACTTC. It encodes CASLPGLAGLEQYF.

The rearrangement uses TRBV4-3 and TRBJ2-2; TRBD1 might be the D (7 bases). The CDR3 is 17 residues long. Germline values: CDR1 LGHNA, CDR2 YSLEER. Trimming took 1 base from V and 3 from J, leaving 15 bases between them. The CDR3 sequence is CASSQAPGGTYTGELFF. The DNA for the CDR3 is TGCGCCAGCAGCCAAGCCCCAGGGGGGACCTACACCGGGGAGCTGTTTTTT.

This chain connects TRBV25-1 to TRBJ1-1; D possibly corresponds to TRBD1 (5 bases). The CDR3 is 14 residues long. V shed 4 bases and J shed 4 bases, with 13 bases lying between them. Germline CDR1 MGHDK, CDR2 SYGVNS. The DNA for the CDR3 is TGTGCCAGCAGTGCGGGGGGATCGAGCACTGAAGCTTTCTTT. Protein sequence: CASSAGGSSTEAFF.

The V gene is TRBV3-1 (or the pseudogene TRBV3-2), the J gene TRBJ2-7; a weak D match, TRBD2 (6 bases). The CDR3 covers 16 residues. Trimming shortened V by 4 bases and J by 1 base, and 17 bases separated the two germline ends. Per germline, CDR1 LGHDT and CDR2 YNNKEL (reference sequence). The CDR3 DNA reads TGTGCCAGCAGCCCCAGGAGGGGTAGCGGATCCTACGAGCAGTACTTC. Its protein product is CASSPRRGSGSYEQYF.

The chain recombines TRBV19 with TRBJ2-7; 7 bases are shared with TRBD1. V shed 6 bases, J shed 0 bases, and the junction held 8 bases outside the gene matches. CDR3 length: 15 amino acids. Per the germline V gene, CDR1 is LNHDA and CDR2 is SQIVND (reference sequence). CDR3 amino acids: CASSKGQTSSYEQYF. The CDR3 region has the DNA TGTGCCAGTAGCAAGGGACAGACGAGCTCCTACGAGCAGTACTTC.

The genes are TRBV2 and TRBJ1-5; D gene ambiguous. CDR3 length: 15 residues. Trimming stripped 3 bases from V and 4 bases from J, with 13 bases between. CDR1 is SNHLY, CDR2 FYNNEI, per germline. The CDR3 sequence: CASSENSRTNQPQHF. Here the CDR3 DNA reads TGTGCCAGCAGTGAGAACAGCCGAACTAATCAGCCCCAGCATTTT.